The entry below gives a single T cell receptor (beta chain) sequence along with its context. The data stem from a study of T cell changes during pregnancy in multiple sclerosis. The germline V gene encodes CDR1 LNHDA and CDR2 SQIVND (reference sequence). The CDR3 sequence is 15 residues long. Trimming removed 3 bases from V and 3 bases from J, with 14 bases in between. Libraries were prepared by immunoSEQ multiplex PCR; TCRdb keeps only in-frame clonotypes and omits some of them. The sample yields around 62,000 clones, about nine tenths seen once. The source of this sequence is a female donor with multiple sclerosis, enrolled in a pregnancy study. Sequences were derived from peripheral blood, sampled in the third trimester of pregnancy. J is TRBJ1-1 and V is TRBV19; maybe TRBD1 (5 bases). The CDR3, as DNA: TGTGCCAGTAGTATTGGGGGGAAGCGGGACACTGAAGCTTTCTTT. Its translation is CASSIGGKRDTEAFF.